What follows are 20 T cell receptor delta chains derived from one specimen sequenced in a study of gamma-delta T cells after stem cell transplantation. TCRdb reanalysed the RT-PCR reads with CATT. This sample has roughly 800 delta-chain clones, with less than 25% found just once. The sequenced material came from gamma-delta T cells. These receptors came from a human donor. It is not recorded whose cells these are; they may come from a transplant donor.

This clone is hyperexpanded by share. The same CDR3 also results from other DNA sequences found in this sample. The rearrangement links TRDV2 to TRDJ1; D is possibly TRDD3 (5 bases). V was cut by 6 bases and J by 4 bases, with 20 bases left in between. Germline assignment: CDR1 GEAIGNYY and CDR2 EKD. This CDR3 spans 15 amino acids. The CDR3 here is CACLNLLENRDKLIF. The CDR3 DNA reads as TGTGCCTGTCTAAATTTACTGGAGAACCGCGATAAACTCATCTTT.

In this sample, this clone turned up a few times. The V call is TRDV1, the J call TRDJ4; D is unresolved. Germline CDR1 TSWWSYY, CDR2 QGS. Trimming removed 0 bases at V and 1 base at J, with 9 bases between. The CDR3 runs 14 residues. The DNA for the CDR3 is TGTGCTCTTGGGGAACTGAGCTTGGTCAGACCCCTGATCTTT. This translates into CALGELSLVRPLIF.

This rearrangement joins TRDV2 to TRDJ1, with 8 bases matching TRDD3. TCRdb supplies no J gene; here it was assigned by aligning the nucleotide sequence to germline. The CDR3 runs to 13 residues. Germline V gives CDR1 GEAIGNYY, CDR2 EKD. V lost 3 bases to trimming and J lost 5 bases; unmatched junction nucleotides: 4. The CDR3 region is CACDYWGVDKLIF. The CDR3 region has the DNA TGTGCCTGTGACTACTGGGGGGTTGATAAACTCATCTTT.

The J gene is TRDJ1, the V gene TRDV2; the match to TRDD3 covers 12 bases. The CDR3 has 18 residues. Germline-derived CDR1 and CDR2 are GEAIGNYY and EKD. The trim removed 0 bases at V and 4 bases at J, leaving 11 bases unmatched. For the CDR3, the DNA is TGTGCCTGTGACACCATTTCCCTGGGGGATACGCGTAACGATAAACTCATCTTT. Protein product: CACDTISLGDTRNDKLIF.

This clone showed up just a few times. The chain carries TRDV1 and TRDJ1, with TRDD3 identical over 12 bases. Germline trimming cut 4 bases from V and 0 bases from J; bases unmatched to any gene: 21. Germline V CDR1 and CDR2: TSWWSYY, QGS. The CDR3 loop spans 22 amino acids. This chain's CDR3 is CALGASPVLGDTPIPYTDKLIF. DNA of the CDR3: TGTGCTCTTGGGGCTTCCCCGGTACTGGGGGATACCCCAATCCCGTACACCGATAAACTCATCTTT.

The rearrangement links TRDV2 to TRDJ1; possible D gene TRDD3, 6 bases. The J gene was not available in TCRdb and was assigned here by matching the DNA to germline segments. Germline CDR1 and CDR2: GEAIGNYY and EKD. Trimming stripped 1 base from V and 2 bases from J, with 10 bases between. The CDR3 extends over 14 amino acids. The CDR3 here is CACDTMGGTDKLIF. The CDR3 coding sequence is TGTGCCTGTGACACGATGGGGGGGACCGATAAACTCATCTTT.

The V gene is TRDV2, the J gene TRDJ1; the match to TRDD3 covers 7 bases. Per the germline V gene, CDR1 is GEAIGNYY and CDR2 is EKD. J gave up 0 bases and V 3 bases, and 9 bases lay outside the gene matches. This CDR3 has 16 residues. The CDR3: CACDRLGGRYTDKLIF. The DNA of the CDR3 is TGTGCCTGTGACCGTCTGGGGGGTAGGTACACCGATAAACTCATCTTT.

A note on this clone: This same CDR3 is encoded by further DNA sequences in the sample. The CDR3, as DNA: TGTGCCTGTGACACCGTGAGTGGCTGGGTGACCCCGCTTCGTTTATCGTCCTGGGACACCCGACAGATGTTTTTC. Amino acid sequence: CACDTVSGWVTPLRLSSWDTRQMFF. The chain has TRDV2 and TRDJ3; tentatively, D is TRDD3 (5 bases). The germline V gene encodes CDR1 GEAIGNYY and CDR2 EKD. Trimming cost V 0 bases and J 1 base, with 33 bases left between them. The CDR3 is 25 residues long.

CDR3 residues: CACDTIGGYQKLIF. The CDR3 region has the DNA TGTGCCTGTGACACTATTGGGGGATACCAAAAACTCATCTTT. The V gene is TRDV2, the J gene TRDJ1; the match to TRDD3 covers 10 bases. The V gene end was trimmed by 1 base and the J gene end by 8 bases; junction bases not matched to a gene: 6. This CDR3 spans 14 amino acids. Germline V gene lookup returns CDR1 GEAIGNYY and CDR2 EKD.

On this clone itself: One base away lies a much larger clone, so this may be a sequencing read error. The chain uses TRDV2 and TRDJ1; possible D gene TRDD3, 5 bases. The CDR3 totals 16 residues. Trimming stripped 0 bases from V and 1 base from J, with 14 bases between. The germline V gene has CDR1 GEAIGNYY and CDR2 EKD. The CDR3 DNA follows: TGTGCCTGTGACACCGTGGGGAGCTTGTGCACCGATAAACTCATCTTT. Amino acids: CACDTVGSLCTDKLIF.

This clone was seen once. The V gene is TRDV1, the J gene TRDJ1; perhaps TRDD3 as D (9 bases). No J gene is reported in TCRdb; it was inferred here by comparing the DNA with germline. The CDR3 length is 28 residues. V lost 0 bases and J lost 0, with 47 bases in between. Per germline, CDR1 TSWWSYY and CDR2 QGS. CDR3 nucleotide sequence: TGTGCTCTTGGGGAACTCCGCCTTCCTAGGGCAAAGAGGTTCCGGGGGATACTTGGGGAAGCCTACACCGATAAACTCATCTTT. Translated: CALGELRLPRAKRFRGILGEAYTDKLIF.

In DNA form, the CDR3 reads TGTGCTCTTGGGGAATGGCCTACAATTGTCCTCCCTCCGTACACCGATAAACTCATCTTT. Its protein is CALGEWPTIVLPPYTDKLIF. V is TRDV1 and J is TRDJ1, with TRDD2 as a possible D gene (5 bases). TCRdb is silent on the J gene; assignment here came from matching the DNA to germline. With 2 bases removed from V and 0 bases from J, the gap between germline ends came to 25 bases. Germline loops: CDR1 TSWWSYY, CDR2 QGS. There are 20 residues in the CDR3.

In this sample, this clone turned up a few times. The V gene is TRDV2, the J gene TRDJ2; 10 nucleotides align to TRDD3. There are 18 residues in the CDR3. Germline CDR1 reads GEAIGNYY; CDR2 reads EKD. The V gene end was trimmed by 0 bases and the J gene end by 2 bases; junction bases not matched to a gene: 8. The CDR3 nucleotides are TGTGCCTGTGACACCGGGGGGGATACGAATCCCTTGACAGCACAACTCTTCTTT. Protein: CACDTGGDTNPLTAQLFF.

In DNA form, the CDR3 reads TGTGCCTGTGACTCGCTGGGGGACGTTTCGTACACCGATAAACTCATCTTT. Its protein is CACDSLGDVSYTDKLIF. The chain joins TRDV2 to TRDJ1; 8 bases agree with TRDD3. The CDR3 has 17 residues. After removal of 3 bases from V and 0 bases from J, the junction contained 11 bases not matched to a gene. Germline CDR1 GEAIGNYY, CDR2 EKD.

This clone was seen a single time. V is TRDV2 and J is TRDJ3; 7 positions agree with TRDD3. No J gene is reported in TCRdb; it was inferred here by comparing the DNA with germline. The CDR3 has 17 residues. The germline gives CDR1 GEAIGNYY, CDR2 EKD. The junction had 4 bases not matched to a gene; V was cut back by 1 base and J by 2 bases. The CDR3 sequence is CACDTVLGTWDTRQMFF. CDR3 nucleotide sequence: TGTGCCTGTGACACGGTACTGGGGACCTGGGACACCCGACAGATGTTTTTC.

The J gene call is TRDJ3, but no V gene call exists; TRDD3, the table's D call, was not compared with the DNA. This CDR3 has 19 amino acids. CDR3 amino acids: CACDTTGGSRSWDTRQMFF. In nucleotides, the CDR3 is TGTGCCTGTGACACAACGGGGGGCTCGCGCTCCTGGGACACCCGACAGATGTTTTTC.

This clone was counted between two and nine times. This chain links TRDV2 with TRDJ1; D is undetermined. The V end was cut by 3 bases, the J end by 1 base, with 11 bases between. CDR1 GEAIGNYY and CDR2 EKD come from the germline V gene. The CDR3 spans 14 residues. The CDR3 nucleotides are TGTGCCTGTGACGATTTACTTTTCACCGATAAACTCATCTTT. This translates into CACDDLLFTDKLIF.

Regarding this clone: This sequence is one base from a far larger clone and is likely a read error. The chain is built from TRDV2 and TRDJ3, with TRDD3 as a possible D gene (6 bases). Germline loops: CDR1 GEAIGNYY, CDR2 EKD. V gave up 0 bases and J gave up 1 base, with 33 bases separating them. The CDR3 is 25 amino acids. The CDR3 is CACDTVSGRGTPLRLSSWDTRQMFF. CDR3 nucleotide sequence: TGTGCCTGTGACACCGTGAGTGGACGGGGGACCCCGCTTCGTTTATCGTCCTGGGACACCCGACAGATGTTTTTC.

This clone was seen more than once but under ten times. J is TRDJ1 and V is TRDV1; D may be TRDD2 or TRDD3 (7 bases each). The J gene comes from matching the DNA to germline here; TCRdb lacks it. This CDR3 has 29 residues. Trimming shortened V by 0 bases and J by 0 bases, and 50 bases separated the two germline ends. Germline CDR1 reads TSWWSYY; CDR2 reads QGS. The CDR3, as DNA: TGTGCTCTTGGGGAACTGGGTTTCTTCCTAAGGCCGCCTGGGGGCTGGATGGGAGTAGGTACTTCCTACACCGATAAACTCATCTTT. Translation gives CALGELGFFLRPPGGWMGVGTSYTDKLIF.

Written as DNA, the CDR3 is TGTGCCTGTGACCAGATTACTCTCCGCCACACCGATAAACTCATCTTT. It codes for CACDQITLRHTDKLIF. The gene calls are TRDV2 and TRDJ1, with D unresolved. CDR3 length: 16 residues. The V end lost 3 bases, the J end lost 0 bases, and 16 bases lay between the germline ends. Germline lookup yields CDR1 GEAIGNYY and CDR2 EKD.